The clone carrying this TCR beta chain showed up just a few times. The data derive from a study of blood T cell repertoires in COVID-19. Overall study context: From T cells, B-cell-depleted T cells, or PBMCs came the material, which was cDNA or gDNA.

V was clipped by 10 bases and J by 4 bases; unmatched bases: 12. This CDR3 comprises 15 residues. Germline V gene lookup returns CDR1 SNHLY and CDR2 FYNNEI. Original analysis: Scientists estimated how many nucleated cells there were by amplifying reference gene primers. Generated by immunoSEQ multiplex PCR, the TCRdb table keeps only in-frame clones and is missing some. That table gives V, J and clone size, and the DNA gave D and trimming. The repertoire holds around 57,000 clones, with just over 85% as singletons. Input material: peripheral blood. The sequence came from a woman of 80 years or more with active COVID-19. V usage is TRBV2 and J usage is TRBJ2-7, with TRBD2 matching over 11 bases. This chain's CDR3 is CAIVAMTSGVYEQYF. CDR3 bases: TGTGCCATCGTAGCAATGACTAGCGGGGTGTACGAGCAGTACTTC.